Presented here are 4 T cell receptor beta chains from one specimen sequenced in a study of CD8 T cells in ankylosing spondylitis. TCRdb analysed the 5' RACE reads with MiXCR anew, one entry per CDR3 protein. The sample consists of 150,000 to 200,000 distinct CDR3 sequences, roughly 18% of them appearing once. The sequencing sample was made of blood, either unsorted or a sorted T cell fraction (not recorded which). These receptors all come from a male donor under 35 with ankylosing spondylitis or in good health (not recorded which).

This clonotype was seen repeatedly, ten times or more. The V gene is TRBV27, the J gene TRBJ2-7; possibly TRBD1 for D (6 bases). The CDR3 contains 16 residues. Trimming took 3 bases from V and 0 from J, leaving 15 bases between them. The germline V gene has CDR1 MNHEY and CDR2 SMNVEV (reference sequence). The CDR3, as DNA: TGTGCCAGCAGTTTCTTAACCTCAGGGGTCTCCTACGAGCAGTACTTC. It translates to CASSFLTSGVSYEQYF.

The sample holds many counts of this clonotype. CDR3 sequence (DNA): TGTGCCAGCAGCCAAGGAAGTGGCTACACCTTC. It translates to CASSQGSGYTF. The chain links TRBV3-1 to TRBJ1-2, with D unresolved. Germline loops: CDR1 LGHDT, CDR2 YNNKEL (reference sequence). V lost 1 base and J 7 bases, leaving 4 bases between the germline ends. The CDR3 has 11 amino acids.

This clonotype was counted many times. The rearrangement links TRBV29-1 to TRBJ2-1; D not resolved. Germline-derived CDR1 and CDR2 are SQVTM and ANQGSEA. V was cut by 5 bases and J by 5 bases, with 10 bases left in between. The CDR3 is made up of 12 amino acids. The DNA for the CDR3 is TGCAGCGTTAGGATGGAGCACAATGAGCAGTTCTTC. Protein sequence: CSVRMEHNEQFF.

This clonotype was picked up many times. The chain combines TRBV29-1 with TRBJ2-1; 7 bases match TRBD1. Germline lookup yields CDR1 SQVTM and CDR2 ANQGSEA. V trimming: 3 bases; J trimming: 7 bases; junction bases outside the gene matches: 9. The CDR3 is 14 residues long. Here the CDR3 reads CSVETNRGTNEQFF. CDR3 DNA sequence: TGCAGCGTTGAGACCAACAGGGGAACGAATGAGCAGTTCTTC.